The clone carrying this T cell receptor (beta chain) was picked up many times. Its target is unknown. Method: immunoSEQ multiplex PCR; TCRdb's copy keeps in-frame clones and lacks some. Listed for the sample are approximately 35,000 clones, none seen a single time. This entry belongs to a study of T cells after posttransplantation cyclophosphamide. Broader study findings: Later post-transplant blood repertoires were often dominated by donor CD8+ memory clones. Skin or GI-infiltrating T cells shared few TRB sequences with blood. TRB clonality was highly associated with recipient CMV seropositivity and reactivation.

Peripheral blood was collected from the related graft donor on the marrow donation day. The CDR3 has 11 amino acids. V gave up 9 bases and J gave up 3 bases, with 9 bases separating them. The germline CDR1 and CDR2 sequences are LNHDA and SQIVND (reference sequence). The chain has TRBV19 and TRBJ2-7; maybe TRBD1 (5 bases). The TCR sequence derives from a woman aged 30 to 39 in good health and a related stem cell transplant donor. The sequenced material came from PBMCs. This CDR3 reads CASEDNYEQYF. CDR3 DNA sequence: TGTGCCAGCGAGGACAACTACGAGCAGTACTTC. The variable domain in full, completed from reference TRBV19 and TRBJ2-7, reads DGGITQSPKYLFRKEGQNVTLSCEQNLNHDAMYWYRQDPGQGLRLIYYSQIVNDFQKGDIAEGYSVSREKKESFPLTVTSAQKNPTAFYLCASEDNYEQYFGPGTRLTVT.